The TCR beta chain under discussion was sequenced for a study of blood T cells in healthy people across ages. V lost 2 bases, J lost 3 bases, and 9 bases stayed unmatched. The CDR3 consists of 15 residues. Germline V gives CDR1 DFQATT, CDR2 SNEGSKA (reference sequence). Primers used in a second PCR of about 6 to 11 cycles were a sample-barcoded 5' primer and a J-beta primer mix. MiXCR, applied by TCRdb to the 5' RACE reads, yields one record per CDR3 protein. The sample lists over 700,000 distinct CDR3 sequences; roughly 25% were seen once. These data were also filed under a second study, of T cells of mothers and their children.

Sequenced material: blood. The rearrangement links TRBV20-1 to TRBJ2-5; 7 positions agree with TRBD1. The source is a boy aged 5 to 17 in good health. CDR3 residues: CSARYGTAAEETQYF. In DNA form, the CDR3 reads TGCAGTGCTAGATACGGGACAGCCGCTGAAGAGACCCAGTACTTC.